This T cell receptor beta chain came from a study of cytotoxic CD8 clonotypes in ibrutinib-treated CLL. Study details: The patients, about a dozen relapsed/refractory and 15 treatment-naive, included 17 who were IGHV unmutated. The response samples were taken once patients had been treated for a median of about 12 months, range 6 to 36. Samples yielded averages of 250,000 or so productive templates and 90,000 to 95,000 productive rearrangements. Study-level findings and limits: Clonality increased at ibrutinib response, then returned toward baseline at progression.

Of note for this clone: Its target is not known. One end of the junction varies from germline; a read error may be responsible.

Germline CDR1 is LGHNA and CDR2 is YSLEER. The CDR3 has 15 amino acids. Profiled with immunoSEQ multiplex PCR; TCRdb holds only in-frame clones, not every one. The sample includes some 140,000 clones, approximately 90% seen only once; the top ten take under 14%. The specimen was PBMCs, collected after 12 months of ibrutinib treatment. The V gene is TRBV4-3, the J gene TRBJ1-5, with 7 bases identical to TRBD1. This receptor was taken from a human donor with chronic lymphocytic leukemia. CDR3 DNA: TGCGCCAGCAGCCGGGGCACAGGGGTGAATCGGCCCCAGCATTTT. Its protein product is CASSRGTGVNRPQHF.